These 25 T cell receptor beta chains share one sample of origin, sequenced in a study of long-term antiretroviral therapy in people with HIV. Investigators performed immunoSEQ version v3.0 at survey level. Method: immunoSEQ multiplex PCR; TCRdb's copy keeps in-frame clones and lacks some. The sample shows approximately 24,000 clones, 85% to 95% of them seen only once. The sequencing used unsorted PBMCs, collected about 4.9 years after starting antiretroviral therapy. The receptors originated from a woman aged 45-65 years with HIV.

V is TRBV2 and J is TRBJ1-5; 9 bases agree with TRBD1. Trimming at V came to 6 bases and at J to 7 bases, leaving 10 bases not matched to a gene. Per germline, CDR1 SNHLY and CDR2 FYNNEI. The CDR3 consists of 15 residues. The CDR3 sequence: CASRADRGGGQPQHF. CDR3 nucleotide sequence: TGTGCCAGCAGAGCCGACAGGGGGGGCGGCCAGCCCCAGCATTTT.

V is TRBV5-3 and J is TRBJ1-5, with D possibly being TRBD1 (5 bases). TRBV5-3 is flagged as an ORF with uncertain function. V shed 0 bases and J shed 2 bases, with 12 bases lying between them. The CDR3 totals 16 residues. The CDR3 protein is CARSLDRSDCNQPQHF. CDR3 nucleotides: TGTGCCAGAAGCTTGGACAGGAGCGATTGCAATCAGCCCCAGCATTTT.

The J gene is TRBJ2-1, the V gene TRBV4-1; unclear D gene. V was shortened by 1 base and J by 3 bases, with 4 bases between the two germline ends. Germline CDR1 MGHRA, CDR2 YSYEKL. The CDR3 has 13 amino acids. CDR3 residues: CASSQAGYNEQFF. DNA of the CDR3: TGCGCCAGCAGCCAAGCAGGCTACAATGAGCAGTTCTTC.

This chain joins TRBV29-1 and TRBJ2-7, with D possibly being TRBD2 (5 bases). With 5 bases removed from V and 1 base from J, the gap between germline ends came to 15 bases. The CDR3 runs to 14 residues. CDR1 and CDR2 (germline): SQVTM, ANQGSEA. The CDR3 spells CSVSVDTRSYEQYF. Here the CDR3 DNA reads TGCAGCGTTTCCGTGGATACTAGATCCTACGAGCAGTACTTC.

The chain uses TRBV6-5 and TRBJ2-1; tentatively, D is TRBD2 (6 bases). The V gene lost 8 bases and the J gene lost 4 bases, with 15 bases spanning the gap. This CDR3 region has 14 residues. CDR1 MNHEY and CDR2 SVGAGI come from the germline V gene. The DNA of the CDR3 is TGTGCCAGCCGTTTGCGGGAAGGTTACAATGAGCAGTTCTTC. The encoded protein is CASRLREGYNEQFF.

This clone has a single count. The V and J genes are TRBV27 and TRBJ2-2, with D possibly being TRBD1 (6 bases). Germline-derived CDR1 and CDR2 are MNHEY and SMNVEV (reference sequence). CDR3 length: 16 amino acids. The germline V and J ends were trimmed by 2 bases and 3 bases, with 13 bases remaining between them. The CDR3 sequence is CASSLIGGADTGELFF. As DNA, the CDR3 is TGTGCCAGCAGTTTAATAGGGGGAGCGGACACCGGGGAGCTGTTTTTT.

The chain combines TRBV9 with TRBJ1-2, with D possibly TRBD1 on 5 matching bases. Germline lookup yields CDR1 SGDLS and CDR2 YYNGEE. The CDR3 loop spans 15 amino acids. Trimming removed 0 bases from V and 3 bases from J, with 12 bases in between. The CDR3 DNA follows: TGTGCCAGCAGCGTAGTGGCAGGGTGGGACTATGGCTACACCTTC. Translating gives CASSVVAGWDYGYTF. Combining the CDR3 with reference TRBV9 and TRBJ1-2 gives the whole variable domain DSGVTQTPKHLITATGQRVTLRCSPRSGDLSVYWYQQSLDQGLQFLIQYYNGEERAKGNILERFSAQQFPDLHSELNLSSLELGDSALYFCASSVVAGWDYGYTFGSGTRLTVV.

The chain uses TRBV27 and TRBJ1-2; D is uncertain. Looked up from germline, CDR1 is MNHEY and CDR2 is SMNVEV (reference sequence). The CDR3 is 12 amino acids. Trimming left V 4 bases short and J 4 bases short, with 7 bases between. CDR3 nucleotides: TGTGCCAGCAGTTCCAGAGGCTATGGCTACACCTTC. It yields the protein CASSSRGYGYTF.

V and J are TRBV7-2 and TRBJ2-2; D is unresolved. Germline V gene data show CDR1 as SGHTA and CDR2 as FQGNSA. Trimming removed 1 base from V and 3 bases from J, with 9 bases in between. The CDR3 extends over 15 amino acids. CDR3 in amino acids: CASSLVRSYTGELFF. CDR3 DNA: TGTGCCAGCAGCTTAGTGCGGTCCTACACCGGGGAGCTGTTTTTT.

CDR3 sequence (DNA): TGTGCCAGCAGATGGGGACAGGGTCAGCAGTACTTC. It codes for CASRWGQGQQYF. The chain combines TRBV6-5 with TRBJ2-7, with TRBD1 matching over 9 bases. This CDR3 spans 12 amino acids. Per the germline V gene, CDR1 is MNHEY and CDR2 is SVGAGI. J gave up 8 bases and V 6 bases, and 5 bases lay outside the gene matches.

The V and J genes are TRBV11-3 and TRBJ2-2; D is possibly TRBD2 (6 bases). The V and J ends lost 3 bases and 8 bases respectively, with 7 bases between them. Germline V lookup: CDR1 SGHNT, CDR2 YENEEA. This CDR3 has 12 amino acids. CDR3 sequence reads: CASSFGGGELFF. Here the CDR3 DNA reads TGTGCCAGCAGCTTTGGAGGGGGGGAGCTGTTTTTT.

The CDR3 region has the DNA TGTGCCAGTAACTACCGGACAGGTCTTGAAGCTTTCTTT. Protein product: CASNYRTGLEAFF. V and J are TRBV19 and TRBJ1-1; 7 positions agree with TRBD1. The CDR3 length is 13 residues. V was clipped by 7 bases and J by 7 bases; unmatched bases: 9. Per germline, CDR1 LNHDA and CDR2 SQIVND (reference sequence). Together with reference TRBV19 and TRBJ1-1, the CDR3 gives the full variable domain: DGGITQSPKYLFRKEGQNVTLSCEQNLNHDAMYWYRQDPGQGLRLIYYSQIVNDFQKGDIAEGYSVSREKKESFPLTVTSAQKNPTAFYLCASNYRTGLEAFFGQGTRLTVV.

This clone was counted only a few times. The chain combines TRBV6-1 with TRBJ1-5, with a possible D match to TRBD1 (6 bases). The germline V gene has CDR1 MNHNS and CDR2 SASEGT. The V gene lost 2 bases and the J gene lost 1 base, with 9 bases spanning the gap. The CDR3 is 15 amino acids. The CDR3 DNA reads TGTGCCAGCAGTGAATGGAGGGGGAGCAATCAGCCCCAGCATTTT. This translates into CASSEWRGSNQPQHF.

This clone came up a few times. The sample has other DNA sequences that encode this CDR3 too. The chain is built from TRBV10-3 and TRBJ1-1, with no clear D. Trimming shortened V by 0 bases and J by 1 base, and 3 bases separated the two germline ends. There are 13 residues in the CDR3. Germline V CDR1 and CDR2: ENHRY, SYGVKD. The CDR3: CAISESKNTEAFF. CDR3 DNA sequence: TGTGCCATCAGTGAGTCTAAGAACACTGAAGCTTTCTTT.

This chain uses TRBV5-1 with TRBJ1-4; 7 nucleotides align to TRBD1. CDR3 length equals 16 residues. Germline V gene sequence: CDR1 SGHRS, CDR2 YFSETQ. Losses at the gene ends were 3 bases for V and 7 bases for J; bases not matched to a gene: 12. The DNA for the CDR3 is TGCGCCAGCAGCTCTTCGACAGGGAGAGGGATTGAAAAACTGTTTTTT. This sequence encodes CASSSSTGRGIEKLFF.

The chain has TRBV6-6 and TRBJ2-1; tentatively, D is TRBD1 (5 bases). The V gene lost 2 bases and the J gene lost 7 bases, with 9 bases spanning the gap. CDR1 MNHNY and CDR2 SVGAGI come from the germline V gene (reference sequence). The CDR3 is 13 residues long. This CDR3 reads CASSYVRENEQFF. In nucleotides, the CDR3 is TGTGCCAGCAGTTACGTCAGGGAAAATGAGCAGTTCTTC.

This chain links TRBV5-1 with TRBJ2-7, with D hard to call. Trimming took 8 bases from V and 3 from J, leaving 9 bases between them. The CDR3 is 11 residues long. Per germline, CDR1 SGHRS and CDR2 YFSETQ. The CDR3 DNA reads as TGCGCCAGAGGCACCGGCTACGAGCAGTACTTC. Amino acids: CARGTGYEQYF.

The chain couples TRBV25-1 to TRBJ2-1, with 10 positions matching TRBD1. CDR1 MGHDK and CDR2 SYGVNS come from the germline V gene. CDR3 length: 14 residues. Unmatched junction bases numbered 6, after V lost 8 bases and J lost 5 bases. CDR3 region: CASRGQGRHNEQFF. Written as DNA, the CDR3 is TGTGCCAGCCGGGGACAGGGGAGACACAATGAGCAGTTCTTC. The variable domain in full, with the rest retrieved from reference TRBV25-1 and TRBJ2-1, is EADIYQTPRYLVIGTGKKITLECSQTMGHDKMYWYQQDPGMELHLIHYSYGVNSTEKGDLSSESTVSRIRTEHFPLTLESARPSHTSQYLCASRGQGRHNEQFFGPGTRLTVL.

CDR3 DNA: TGTGCCAGCAGCTTAGTTTCCAGGGCAGACGGGGAGCTGTTTTTT. It specifies CASSLVSRADGELFF. V usage is TRBV7-9 and J usage is TRBJ2-2; possibly TRBD1 for D (5 bases). V shed 1 base and J shed 7 bases, with 13 bases lying between them. The CDR3 covers 15 residues. Per the germline V gene, CDR1 is SEHNR and CDR2 is FQNEAQ (reference sequence).

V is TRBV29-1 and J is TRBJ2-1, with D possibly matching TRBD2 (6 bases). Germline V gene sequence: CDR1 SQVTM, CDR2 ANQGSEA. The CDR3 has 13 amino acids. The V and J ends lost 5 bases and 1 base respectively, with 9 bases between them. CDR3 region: CSVYGGSYNEQFF. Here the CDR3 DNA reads TGCAGCGTTTATGGGGGGTCCTACAATGAGCAGTTCTTC.

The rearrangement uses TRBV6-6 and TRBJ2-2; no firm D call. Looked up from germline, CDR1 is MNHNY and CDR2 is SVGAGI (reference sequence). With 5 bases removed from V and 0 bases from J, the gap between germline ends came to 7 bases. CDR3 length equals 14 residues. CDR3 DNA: TGTGCCAGCAGTCAAACACCGAACACCGGGGAGCTGTTTTTT. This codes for CASSQTPNTGELFF.

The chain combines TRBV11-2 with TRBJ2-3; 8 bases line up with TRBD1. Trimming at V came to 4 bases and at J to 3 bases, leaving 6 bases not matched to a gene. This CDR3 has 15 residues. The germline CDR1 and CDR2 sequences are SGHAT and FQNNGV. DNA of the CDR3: TGTGCCAGCAGCTCCCCACGGACAGGGACAGATACGCAGTATTTT. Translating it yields CASSSPRTGTDTQYF.

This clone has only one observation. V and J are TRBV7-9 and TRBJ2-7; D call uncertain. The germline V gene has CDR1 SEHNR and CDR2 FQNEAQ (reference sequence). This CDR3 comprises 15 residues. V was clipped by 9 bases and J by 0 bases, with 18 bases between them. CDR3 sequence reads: CARDIMVGSSYEQYF. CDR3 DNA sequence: TGTGCCAGAGACATAATGGTAGGTAGCTCCTACGAGCAGTACTTC.

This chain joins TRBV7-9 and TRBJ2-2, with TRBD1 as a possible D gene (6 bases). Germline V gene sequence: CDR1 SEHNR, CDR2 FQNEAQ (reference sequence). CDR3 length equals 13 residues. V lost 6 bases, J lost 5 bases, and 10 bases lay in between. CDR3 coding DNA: TGTGCCAGCAGTCCTCAGGGGACCGGGGAGCTGTTTTTT. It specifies CASSPQGTGELFF. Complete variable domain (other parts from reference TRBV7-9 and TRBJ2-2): DTGVSQNPRHKITKRGQNVTFRCDPISEHNRLYWYRQTLGQGPEFLTYFQNEAQLEKSRLLSDRFSAERPKGSFSTLEIQRTEQGDSAMYLCASSPQGTGELFFGEGSRLTVL.

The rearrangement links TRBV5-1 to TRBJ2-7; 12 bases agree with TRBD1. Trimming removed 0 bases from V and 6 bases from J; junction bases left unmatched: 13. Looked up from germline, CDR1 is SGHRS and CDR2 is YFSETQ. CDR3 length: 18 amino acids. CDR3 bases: TGCGCCAGCAGCTTGGAGGGACAGGGGGCTGGACCGTATGTCGAGCAGTACTTC. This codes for CASSLEGQGAGPYVEQYF. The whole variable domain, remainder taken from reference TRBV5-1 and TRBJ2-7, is KAGVTQTPRYLIKTRGQQVTLSCSPISGHRSVSWYQQTPGQGLQFLFEYFSETQRNKGNFPGRFSGRQFSNSRSEMNVSTLELGDSALYLCASSLEGQGAGPYVEQYFGPGTRLTVT.